Presented here are 11 T cell receptor beta chains from one specimen sequenced in a study of control samples from healthy donors and cancer patients. Using immunoSEQ multiplex PCR, the repertoire was profiled, and TCRdb retains in-frame clones only, with some absent. The sample includes 40,000 or so clones, 75% to 95% of them seen just once. The sample taken for sequencing was PBMCs. The receptors shown here come from a woman aged 40-49 years with head and neck cancer.

The V and J genes are TRBV30 and TRBJ1-5; no reliable D call. Per the germline V gene, CDR1 is GTSNPN and CDR2 is SVGIG (reference sequence). V lost 2 bases to trimming and J lost 0 bases, with 8 bases between them. CDR3 length: 14 amino acids. CDR3 in amino acids: CAWSSIYSNQPQHF. CDR3 sequence (DNA): TGTGCCTGGAGTTCCATATATAGCAATCAGCCCCAGCATTTT.

This clone has only a few counts. Other DNA sequences in the same sample also yield this CDR3. The chain employs TRBV11-2 and TRBJ2-7; unclear D gene. CDR3 length: 11 residues. The V gene's germline CDR1 is SGHAT and CDR2 FQNNGV. Trimming pared 5 bases from V and 1 base from J, leaving 3 bases between. CDR3 sequence: CASSVSYEQYF. The CDR3 nucleotides read TGTGCCAGCAGCGTTTCCTACGAGCAGTACTTC.

This clone appeared a single time. This chain connects TRBV18 to TRBJ1-1; TRBD1 matches 10 bases. Germline trimming cut 4 bases from V and 4 bases from J; bases unmatched to any gene: 9. Germline V CDR1 and CDR2: KGHSH, LQKENI. This CDR3 is built from 16 residues. In DNA, the CDR3 is TGTGCCAGCTCACTAACCGGGACAGGGGAAGCCACTGAAGCTTTCTTT. This gives the protein CASSLTGTGEATEAFF.

V is TRBV4-1 and J is TRBJ2-5; tentatively, D is TRBD2 (5 bases). The CDR3 length is 14 residues. The germline gives CDR1 MGHRA, CDR2 YSYEKL. V lost 5 bases to trimming and J lost 5 bases, with 15 bases between them. DNA of the CDR3: TGCGCCAGCAGCGCAGACGGGGAGTTGGAGACCCAGTACTTC. Amino acids: CASSADGELETQYF.

This chain joins TRBV18 and TRBJ1-1; D remains ambiguous. CDR3 size: 14 residues. Trimming removed 2 bases at V and 1 base at J, with 8 bases between. From germline, CDR1 is KGHSH and CDR2 LQKENI. The CDR3 reads CASSPFNANTEAFF. The CDR3 DNA reads as TGTGCCAGCTCACCATTTAACGCGAACACTGAAGCTTTCTTT.

The chain combines TRBV3-1 (or the pseudogene TRBV3-2) with TRBJ2-2; tentative D call: TRBD1 (5 bases). This CDR3 has 14 residues. V dropped 2 bases and J dropped 6 bases, with 10 bases sitting between them. The V gene's germline CDR1 is LGHDT and CDR2 YNNKEL (reference sequence). The CDR3 region has the DNA TGTGCCAGCAGCCAACAGGGAAGCGCCGGGGAGCTGTTTTTT. This codes for CASSQQGSAGELFF.

The CDR3 nucleotides are TGTGCCAGCAGTTGGTCTAGCGGGGGGGCCAATGAGCAGTTCTTC. It translates to CASSWSSGGANEQFF. The chain recombines TRBV27 with TRBJ2-1; 12 bases fit TRBD2. The V and J ends lost 4 bases and 6 bases, in that order; junction bases with no gene match: 4. The CDR3 consists of 15 residues. From germline, CDR1 is MNHEY and CDR2 SMNVEV (reference sequence).

There are a few counts of this clone. The chain combines TRBV27 with TRBJ2-3, with TRBD2 matching over 8 bases. The CDR3 covers 13 residues. The V and J ends lost 7 bases and 5 bases, in that order; junction bases with no gene match: 5. Germline V CDR1 and CDR2: MNHEY, SMNVEV (reference sequence). The CDR3 region is CASKGLGVDTQYF. The CDR3 nucleotides read TGTGCCAGCAAGGGACTAGGTGTAGATACGCAGTATTTT.

The chain employs TRBV7-8 and TRBJ2-7, with 7 bases matching TRBD2. The CDR3 is 15 amino acids. Trimming cost V 0 bases and J 4 bases; bases outside gene matches: 6. Germline assignment: CDR1 SGHVS and CDR2 FQNEAQ. Here the CDR3 reads CASSLAASGSYEQYF. In DNA, the CDR3 is TGTGCCAGCAGCTTAGCGGCTAGCGGTAGTTACGAGCAGTACTTC.

The chain carries TRBV6-5 and TRBJ2-1, with 7 positions matching TRBD2. This CDR3 has 14 amino acids. With 7 bases clipped from V and 3 bases from J, the junction kept 6 bases outside the gene matches. Germline V lookup: CDR1 MNHEY, CDR2 SVGAGI. The CDR3 nucleotides are TGTGCCAGCAAGAGGGAGGGGTACTACAATGAGCAGTTCTTC. Amino acid sequence: CASKREGYYNEQFF.

The chain carries TRBV4-1 and TRBJ2-6, with D perhaps TRBD1 (5 bases). This CDR3 comprises 19 residues. Germline CDR1 reads MGHRA; CDR2 reads YSYEKL. V lost 0 bases and J 0 bases, leaving 15 bases between the germline ends. Here the CDR3 reads CASSQDVGRADSGANVLTF. In DNA, the CDR3 is TGCGCCAGCAGCCAAGATGTCGGCAGGGCGGACTCTGGGGCCAACGTCCTGACTTTC.